This T cell receptor (beta chain) was recovered during a study of blood T cell repertoires in COVID-19. Study details: Acute-phase and convalescent COVID-19 samples originated in the United States, Italy and Spain.

Authors' processing steps: Reference gene primer amplification in the assay estimated nucleated cell counts. Produced via immunoSEQ multiplex PCR; TCRdb's table is partial and in-frame only. V, J and clone size reflect that table, while D and trimming were determined from the DNA. The sample holds about 54,000 clones, more than 70% seen once. The CDR3 consists of 13 residues. The V end was cut by 7 bases, the J end by 6 bases, with 13 bases between. CDR1 is MNHEY and CDR2 is SMNVEV in the germline V gene (reference sequence). The sequenced sample consisted of peripheral blood. This chain uses TRBV27 with TRBJ2-1, with TRBD1 as a possible D gene (6 bases). This TCR was sampled from a man aged 60-69 years with active COVID-19. The CDR3 sequence is CASKGGTFNEQFF. DNA of the CDR3: TGTGCCAGCAAAGGGGGTACTTTCAATGAGCAGTTCTTC.